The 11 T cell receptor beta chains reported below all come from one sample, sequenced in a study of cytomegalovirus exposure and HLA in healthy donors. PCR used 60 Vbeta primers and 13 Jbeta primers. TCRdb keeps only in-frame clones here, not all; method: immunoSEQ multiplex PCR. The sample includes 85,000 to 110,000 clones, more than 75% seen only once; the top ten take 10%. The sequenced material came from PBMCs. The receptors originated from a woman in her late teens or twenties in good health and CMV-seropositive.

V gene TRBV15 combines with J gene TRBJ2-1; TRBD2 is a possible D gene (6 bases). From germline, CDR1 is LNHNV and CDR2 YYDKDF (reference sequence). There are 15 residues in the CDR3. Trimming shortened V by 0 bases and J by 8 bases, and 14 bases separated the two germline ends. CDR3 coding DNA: TGTGCCACCAGCAGAGATCGGCGGGGATCGGATGAGCAGTTCTTC. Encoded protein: CATSRDRRGSDEQFF.

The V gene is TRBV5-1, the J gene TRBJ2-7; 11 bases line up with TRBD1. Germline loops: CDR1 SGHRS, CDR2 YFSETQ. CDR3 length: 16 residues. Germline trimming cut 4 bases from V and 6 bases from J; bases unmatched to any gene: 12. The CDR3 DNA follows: TGCGCCAGCAGCCTACGACTTGGACAGGGGGCGGTCGAGCAGTACTTC. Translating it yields CASSLRLGQGAVEQYF.

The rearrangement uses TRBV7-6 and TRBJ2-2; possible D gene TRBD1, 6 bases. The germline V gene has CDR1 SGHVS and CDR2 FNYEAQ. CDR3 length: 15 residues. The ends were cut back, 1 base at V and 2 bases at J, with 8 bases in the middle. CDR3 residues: CASSLVRGNTGELFF. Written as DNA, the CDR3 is TGTGCCAGCAGCTTAGTCAGGGGTAACACCGGGGAGCTGTTTTTT.

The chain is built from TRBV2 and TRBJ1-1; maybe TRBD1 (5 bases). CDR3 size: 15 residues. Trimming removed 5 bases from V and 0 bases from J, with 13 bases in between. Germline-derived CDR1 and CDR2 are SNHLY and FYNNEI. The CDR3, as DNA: TGTGCCAGCAGTAGAGACAGTCCAATGAACACTGAAGCTTTCTTT. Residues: CASSRDSPMNTEAFF.

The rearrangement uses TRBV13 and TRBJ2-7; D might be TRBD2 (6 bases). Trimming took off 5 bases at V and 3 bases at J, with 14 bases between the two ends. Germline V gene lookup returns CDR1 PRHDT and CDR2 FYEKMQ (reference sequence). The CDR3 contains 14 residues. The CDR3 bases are TGTGCCAGCAGCCCCTTGGGAGGAGTCTACGAGCAGTACTTC. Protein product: CASSPLGGVYEQYF.

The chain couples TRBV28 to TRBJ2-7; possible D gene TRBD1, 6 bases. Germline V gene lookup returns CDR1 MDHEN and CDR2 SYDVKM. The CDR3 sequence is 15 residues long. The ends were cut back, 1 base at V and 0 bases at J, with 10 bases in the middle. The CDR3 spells CASSLSGTRSYEQYF. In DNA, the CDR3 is TGTGCCAGCAGTTTATCCGGGACACGCTCCTACGAGCAGTACTTC.

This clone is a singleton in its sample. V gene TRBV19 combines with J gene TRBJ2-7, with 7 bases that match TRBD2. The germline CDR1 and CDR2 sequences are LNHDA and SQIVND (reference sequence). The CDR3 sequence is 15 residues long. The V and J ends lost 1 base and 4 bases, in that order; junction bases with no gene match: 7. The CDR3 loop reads CASSIAGDYLYEQYF. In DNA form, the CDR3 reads TGTGCCAGTAGTATAGCTGGGGACTACCTATACGAGCAGTACTTC.

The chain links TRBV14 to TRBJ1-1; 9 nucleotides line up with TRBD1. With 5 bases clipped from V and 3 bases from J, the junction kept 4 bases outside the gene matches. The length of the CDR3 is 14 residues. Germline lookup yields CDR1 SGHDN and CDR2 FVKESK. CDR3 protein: CASSYTGGDTEAFF. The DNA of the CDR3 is TGTGCCAGCAGCTATACAGGGGGCGACACTGAAGCTTTCTTT.

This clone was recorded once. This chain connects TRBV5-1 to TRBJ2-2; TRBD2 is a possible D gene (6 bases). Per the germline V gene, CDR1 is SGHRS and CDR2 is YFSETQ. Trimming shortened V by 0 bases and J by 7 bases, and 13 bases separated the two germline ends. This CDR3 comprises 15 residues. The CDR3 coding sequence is TGCGCCAGCAGCTTGGGTAGCGGCTACAGCGGGGAGCTGTTTTTT. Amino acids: CASSLGSGYSGELFF.

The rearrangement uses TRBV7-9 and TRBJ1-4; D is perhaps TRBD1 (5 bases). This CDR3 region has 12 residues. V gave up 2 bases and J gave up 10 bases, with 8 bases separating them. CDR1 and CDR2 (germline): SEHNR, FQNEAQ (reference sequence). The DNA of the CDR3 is TGTGCCAGCAGCTTAAATACAGGAAAACTGTTTTTT. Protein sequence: CASSLNTGKLFF.

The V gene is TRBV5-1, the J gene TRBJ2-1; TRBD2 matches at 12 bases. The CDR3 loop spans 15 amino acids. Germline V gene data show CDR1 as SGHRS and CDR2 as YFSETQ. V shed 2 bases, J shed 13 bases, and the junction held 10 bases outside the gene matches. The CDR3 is CASSFLAGGDDGQFF. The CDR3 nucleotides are TGCGCCAGCAGCTTTCTAGCGGGAGGGGATGATGGCCAGTTCTTC. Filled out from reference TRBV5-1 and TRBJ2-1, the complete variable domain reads KAGVTQTPRYLIKTRGQQVTLSCSPISGHRSVSWYQQTPGQGLQFLFEYFSETQRNKGNFPGRFSGRQFSNSRSEMNVSTLELGDSALYLCASSFLAGGDDGQFFGPGTRLTVL.